Detailed here is one TCR beta chain. Its antigen is not yet known. Per-base quality was not reported, and no clone a single base away is much larger than it. The data originate from a study of cytotoxic CD8 clonotypes in ibrutinib-treated CLL (dated by TCRdb to 2020 to 2022). In terms of the full investigation: In this cohort, around 15 patients were treatment-naive and roughly 10 were relapsed/refractory, while fewer than 18 had unmutated IGHV. Partial responses were observed in approximately 24 patients and complete responses in 2; after a median follow-up of roughly 72 months, remission was maintained in 14 patients and progression was observed in some 12. Response samples were taken after a median of about a year on treatment, ranging from roughly 6 to 36 months. Samples averaged roughly 280,000 productive templates and tens of thousands of productive rearrangements. Longitudinal samples were obtainable from about 30% of the roughly 90 participants in the trial. Cryopreserved peripheral blood mononuclear cells were collected before treatment, at response, and at either disease progression or sustained remission. All remission and progressive disease samples were collected while patients were still receiving ibrutinib.

What the research found in general, with its limitations: Clonality increased at ibrutinib response, stayed stable in sustained remission, and fell back toward baseline at progression. Public clonotypes were rare and either shrank or stayed stable during treatment, and the rise in clonality at ibrutinib response reflected expansion of private clonotypes. At baseline, clonality was higher than in age-matched healthy donors and showed a strong correlation with circulating CD8+ T-cell counts. Lymph node repertoires were not examined, and the timing of sampling was not matched between patients in sustained remission and those whose disease progressed.

Per the publication, the time point label means: about a year on ibrutinib. For TCR beta library preparation, 1.5 to 2 micrograms of genomic DNA were extracted from the cryopreserved PBMCs. Longitudinal blood samples from CLL patients on ibrutinib monotherapy were analyzed using high-throughput TCR beta sequencing. The patients were enrolled in a single-center, open-label phase 2 trial of ibrutinib monotherapy. On a MiSeq, deep resolution sequencing aimed for a depth between 1 in 1 million and 1 in 200,000 T cells, with each clonotype covered approximately 10x on average. The immunoSEQ hsTCRB Kit was used to generate TCR beta libraries. In the paper's pipeline: ImmunoSEQ Data Assistant and ImmunoSEQ Analyzer were used for data analysis, and V, D and J genes were assigned according to IMGT definitions. Clonality was computed as one minus normalized Shannon entropy of productive rearrangement frequencies, ranging from 0 to 1. Only overrepresented clonotypes making up at least 0.05% of the repertoire of each patient were included in the public clonotype analysis. About a dozen repertoires from age-matched healthy donors, obtained from immuneACCESS, served as clonality controls. As stored in TCRdb, this immuneACCESS dataset retains in-frame rearrangements with V and J assigned. A fraction of the clones does not appear; measured against another copy, unresolved V genes explain less than half of the discrepancy, and the remainder lacks a known reason. The DNA was the basis for D and trimming; V, J and clone size are from that table. Across this sample there are 20,000 to 30,000 clones, with roughly 74% seen only once. The ten largest clones add up to about half of the sample.

Compared with germline, V lacks 2 bases and J lacks 5 bases; bases without a gene match: 9. The germline V gene (reference sequence) yields MNHEY for CDR1 and SMNVEV for CDR2. From the cysteine up to the phenylalanine, the CDR3 has a length of 17 residues. CDR3 DNA only is kept here, 51 bases in frame from base 1. This specimen consisted of PBMCs, obtained after 12 months of ibrutinib treatment. Rearrangement joined TRBV27 to TRBJ2-2, with TRBD2 identical over 9 junction bases. The sequence was collected from a human donor with chronic lymphocytic leukemia. The CDR3 reads CASSLVVTSGRTGELFF. DNA sequence: TGTGCCAGCAGTTTAGTAGTCACTAGCGGGCGGACCGGGGAGCTGTTTTTT.